Listed here are 8 T cell receptor beta chains from one sample, sequenced in a study of blood T cells in healthy people across ages. The use of a sample-barcoded 5' primer and a J-beta primer mix characterized a second PCR of about 7 to 12 cycles. TCRdb analysed the 5' RACE reads with MiXCR anew, one entry per CDR3 protein. Of roughly 1,800,000 distinct CDR3 sequences in the sample, roughly 52% are singletons; the top ten hold over 2%. Sequenced sample: blood. The receptors stem from a middle-aged woman in good health.

In this sample, this clonotype turned up a few times. The chain links TRBV4-2 to TRBJ2-5; 10 nucleotides line up with TRBD2. The CDR3 runs 16 residues. From germline, CDR1 is LGHNA and CDR2 YNFKEQ. V trimming: 3 bases; J trimming: 2 bases; junction bases outside the gene matches: 6. CDR3 loop: CASSQKASGGQETQYF. In nucleotides, the CDR3 is TGTGCCAGCAGCCAGAAAGCTAGCGGGGGACAAGAGACCCAGTACTTC.

This clonotype has more than one count but fewer than ten. The chain employs TRBV9 and TRBJ2-4; D assignment may be TRBD1 or TRBD2 (7 bases each). V was clipped by 2 bases and J by 9 bases, with 15 bases between them. The CDR3 runs 14 residues. The germline gives CDR1 SGDLS, CDR2 YYNGEE. The CDR3 bases are TGTGCCAGCAGCGTTAGGACAGGCGGGGGCATTCAGTACTTC. Translating it yields CASSVRTGGGIQYF.

In its sample, this clonotype was seen a few times. This chain links TRBV6-2 or TRBV6-3 with TRBJ2-1, with a weak D call TRBD2 (7 bases). Germline-derived CDR1 and CDR2 are MNHEY and SVGEGT. The V and J ends lost 7 bases and 7 bases respectively, with 20 bases between them. The CDR3 consists of 15 residues. The CDR3 region is CASNIGGAIRNEQFF. The CDR3 DNA is TGTGCCAGCAATATAGGGGGGGCCATACGGAATGAGCAGTTCTTC.

The chain uses TRBV20-1 and TRBJ1-2; 9 bases align to TRBD1. The junction had 13 bases not matched to a gene; V was cut back by 5 bases and J by 9 bases. The CDR3 is made up of 14 amino acids. Germline CDR1 and CDR2: DFQATT and SNEGSKA (reference sequence). The CDR3 DNA sequence: TGCAGTGCTCCCAAGGATACAGGGGGCACACGCTACACCTTC. This sequence encodes CSAPKDTGGTRYTF.

This clonotype appeared once. The V call is TRBV6-5, the J call TRBJ2-5; 12 bases line up with TRBD2. The CDR3 has 15 residues. The V and J ends lost 7 bases and 4 bases, in that order; junction bases with no gene match: 7. Germline CDR1 is MNHEY and CDR2 is SVGAGI. The CDR3: CASTWTSGDGETQYF. CDR3 sequence (DNA): TGTGCCAGCACCTGGACTAGCGGGGACGGAGAGACCCAGTACTTC.

About this clonotype: One end of the junction does not line up with germline, which may come from a read error. This sequence joins TRBV7-2 and TRBJ2-1, with TRBD2 matching 14 bases. From germline, CDR1 is SGHTA and CDR2 FQGNSA. This CDR3 spans 16 amino acids. CDR3 region: CAGSLMTSGGAEEQFF. In DNA, the CDR3 is TGTGCCGGCAGCTTAATGACTAGCGGGGGGGCCGAGGAGCAATTCTTC.

This clonotype was counted only a few times. V usage is TRBV20-1 and J usage is TRBJ1-6, with D tentatively TRBD1 (5 bases). Germline assignment: CDR1 DFQATT and CDR2 SNEGSKA (reference sequence). This CDR3 has 16 amino acids. Deletions cut 6 bases from V and 5 bases from J, with 20 bases between. The DNA for the CDR3 is TGCAGTGCCCCAAGTTGGGGGGACGTGAATAATTCACCCCTCCACTTT. It translates to CSAPSWGDVNNSPLHF.

CDR3 sequence: CASSRGDRGSNQPQHF. CDR3 DNA: TGTGCCAGCAGTCGGGGGGACAGGGGGAGCAATCAGCCCCAGCATTTT. The chain combines TRBV6-2 or TRBV6-3 with TRBJ1-5, with 11 bases aligning to TRBD1. Germline trimming cut 5 bases from V and 1 base from J; bases unmatched to any gene: 4. CDR1 MNHEY and CDR2 SVGEGT come from the germline V gene. This CDR3 spans 16 amino acids.